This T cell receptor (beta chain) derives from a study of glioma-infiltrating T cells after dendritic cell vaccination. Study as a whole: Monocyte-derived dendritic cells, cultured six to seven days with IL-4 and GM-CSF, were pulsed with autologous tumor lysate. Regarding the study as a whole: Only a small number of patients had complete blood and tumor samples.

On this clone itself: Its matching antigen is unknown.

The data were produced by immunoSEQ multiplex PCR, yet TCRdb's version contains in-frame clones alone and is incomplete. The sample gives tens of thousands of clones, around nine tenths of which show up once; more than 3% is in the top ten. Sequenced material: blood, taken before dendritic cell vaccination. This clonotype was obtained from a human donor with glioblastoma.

The chain's CDR3 is CASSPPMGTRGYEQFF. For the CDR3, the DNA is TGTGCCAGCTCACCACCTATGGGGACTAGGGGCTATGAGCAGTTCTTC. The V call is TRBV18, the J call TRBJ2-1; 8 bases are shared with TRBD2. J lost 8 bases, V lost 0 bases, and 9 bases had no gene match. The germline V gene has CDR1 KGHSH and CDR2 LQKENI. The CDR3 is 16 amino acids. The full variable domain, its missing parts supplied by reference TRBV18 and TRBJ2-1, is NAGVMQNPRHLVRRRGQEARLRCSPMKGHSHVYWYRQLPEEGLKFMVYLQKENIIDESGMPKERFSAEFPKEGPSILRIQQVVRGDSAAYFCASSPPMGTRGYEQFFGPGTRLTVL.